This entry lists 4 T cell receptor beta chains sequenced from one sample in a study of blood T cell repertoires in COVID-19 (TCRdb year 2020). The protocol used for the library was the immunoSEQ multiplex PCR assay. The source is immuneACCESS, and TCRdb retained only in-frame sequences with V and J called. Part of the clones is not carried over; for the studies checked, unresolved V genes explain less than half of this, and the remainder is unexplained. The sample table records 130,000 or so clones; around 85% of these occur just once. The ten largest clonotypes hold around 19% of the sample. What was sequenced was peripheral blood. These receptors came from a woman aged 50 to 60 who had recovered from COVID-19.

CDR3 sequence reads: CASRRDSLAEAGGAYSYEQYF. For the CDR3, the DNA is TGTGCAAGTCGCCGAGACTCTCTAGCGGAGGCTGGGGGCGCTTACTCCTACGAGCAGTACTTC. The chain uses TRBV12-2 and TRBJ2-7; TRBD2 is the table's D call and was not checked against the DNA. TRBV12-2 is tagged as a pseudogene. CDR3 length: 21 residues.

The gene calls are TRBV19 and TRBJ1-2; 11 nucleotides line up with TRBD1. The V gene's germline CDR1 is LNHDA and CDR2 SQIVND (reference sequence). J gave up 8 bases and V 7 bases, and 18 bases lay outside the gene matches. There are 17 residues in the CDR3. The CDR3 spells CASTTRSPWTGGKGYTF. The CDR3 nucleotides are TGTGCCAGTACCACCAGAAGCCCCTGGACAGGGGGCAAGGGCTACACCTTC.

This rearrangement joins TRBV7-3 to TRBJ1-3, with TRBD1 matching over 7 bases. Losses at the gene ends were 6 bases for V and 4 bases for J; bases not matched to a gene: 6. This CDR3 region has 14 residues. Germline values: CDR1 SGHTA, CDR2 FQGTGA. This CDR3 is CASRDRFGGNTIYF. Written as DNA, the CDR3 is TGTGCCAGCAGGGACAGGTTTGGAGGAAACACCATATATTTT.

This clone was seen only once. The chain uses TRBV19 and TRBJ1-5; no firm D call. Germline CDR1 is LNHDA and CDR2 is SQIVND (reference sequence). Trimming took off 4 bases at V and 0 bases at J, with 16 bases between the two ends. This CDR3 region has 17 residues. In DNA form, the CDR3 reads TGTGCCAGTAGTACCCGGAGGCGGGATCCTAGCAATCAGCCCCAGCATTTT. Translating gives CASSTRRRDPSNQPQHF.